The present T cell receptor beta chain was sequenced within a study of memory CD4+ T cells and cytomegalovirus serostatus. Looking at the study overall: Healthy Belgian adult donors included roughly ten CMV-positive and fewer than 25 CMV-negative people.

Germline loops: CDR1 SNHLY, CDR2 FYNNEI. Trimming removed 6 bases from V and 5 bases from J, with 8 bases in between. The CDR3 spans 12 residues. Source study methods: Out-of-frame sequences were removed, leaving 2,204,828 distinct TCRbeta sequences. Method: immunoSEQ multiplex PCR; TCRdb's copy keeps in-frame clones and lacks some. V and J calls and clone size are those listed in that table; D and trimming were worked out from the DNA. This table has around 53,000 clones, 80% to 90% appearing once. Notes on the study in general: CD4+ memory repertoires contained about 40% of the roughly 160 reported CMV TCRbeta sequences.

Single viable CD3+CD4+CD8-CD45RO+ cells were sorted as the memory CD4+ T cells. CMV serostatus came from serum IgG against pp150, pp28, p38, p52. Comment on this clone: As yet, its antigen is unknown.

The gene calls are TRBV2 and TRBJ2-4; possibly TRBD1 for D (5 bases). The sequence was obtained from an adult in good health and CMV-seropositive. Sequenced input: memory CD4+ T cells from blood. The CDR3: CASSPRENIQYF. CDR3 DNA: TGTGCCAGCAGCCCCAGGGAAAACATTCAGTACTTC.